A single sample is the source of the 30 T cell receptor beta chains below, sequenced in a study of T cells after yellow fever vaccination. TCRdb re-analysed the 5' RACE reads in MiXCR, keeping a single row per CDR3 protein. The table lists under 600,000 distinct CDR3 sequences, about a fifth of them singletons, with around 16% in the top ten. Source: PBMCs, taken 21 days after the first yellow fever vaccination. These receptors were taken from a man aged 18 to 29 who received the YFV17D yellow fever vaccine.

The genes are TRBV7-2 and TRBJ2-3; D is perhaps TRBD1 (5 bases). Trimming cost V 5 bases and J 5 bases, with 20 bases left between them. The CDR3 consists of 16 residues. Per germline, CDR1 SGHTA and CDR2 FQGNSA. The chain's CDR3 is CASSPGPVLMQDTQYF. DNA of the CDR3: TGTGCCAGCAGCCCAGGGCCTGTTCTCATGCAAGATACGCAGTATTTT.

A few counts support this clonotype. The chain uses TRBV6-4 and TRBJ1-1, with 9 nucleotides matching TRBD1. This CDR3 spans 14 amino acids. J was trimmed by 4 bases and V by 2 bases; bases with no gene match: 2. The germline V gene encodes CDR1 MRHNA and CDR2 SNTAGT. CDR3 protein: CASSDTDRGTEAFF. Written as DNA, the CDR3 is TGTGCCAGCAGTGACACGGACAGGGGCACTGAAGCTTTCTTT.

The chain combines TRBV11-2 with TRBJ2-1, with D perhaps matching TRBD2 (6 bases). The CDR3 runs 14 residues. Trimming removed 7 bases from V and 10 bases from J, with 20 bases in between. Germline V CDR1 and CDR2: SGHAT, FQNNGV. The CDR3 loop reads CASTPRESSREQFF. CDR3 nucleotide sequence: TGTGCCAGCACACCCCGGGAGTCCTCTCGGGAGCAGTTCTTC.

This clonotype was counted a few times. Germline is not matched at one junction end, which may reflect a read error. The chain's CDR3 is CSIDTWVNEQFF. For the CDR3, the DNA is TGCAGCATTGACACCTGGGTGAATGAGCAGTTCTTC. The rearrangement links TRBV29-1 to TRBJ2-1; D gene uncertain. The CDR3 contains 12 residues. The germline V gene has CDR1 SQVTM and CDR2 ANQGSEA.

This clonotype was recorded a few times. This chain links TRBV27 with TRBJ1-2, with a possible D match to TRBD1 (5 bases). The CDR3 has 16 amino acids. V gave up 7 bases and J gave up 5 bases, with 23 bases separating them. CDR1 and CDR2 from the germline V gene are MNHEY and SMNVEV (reference sequence). The CDR3 reads CASIGVSREGTYGYTF. The CDR3 nucleotides read TGTGCCAGCATAGGGGTCTCGAGGGAAGGTACTTATGGCTACACCTTC.

The chain uses TRBV5-4 and TRBJ1-6; maybe TRBD1 (5 bases). CDR1 and CDR2 (germline): SGHNT, YYREEE (reference sequence). V lost 4 bases and J 6 bases, leaving 11 bases between the germline ends. This CDR3 contains 14 residues. This CDR3 is CASSRDYRNSPLHF. DNA of the CDR3: TGTGCCAGCAGCCGGGACTACCGTAATTCACCCCTCCACTTT.

This clonotype was detected a few times. The genes are TRBV5-1 and TRBJ2-5, with 7 bases identical to TRBD1. There are 14 residues in the CDR3. The V gene end was trimmed by 8 bases and the J gene end by 3 bases; junction bases not matched to a gene: 10. The V gene's germline CDR1 is SGHRS and CDR2 YFSETQ. The CDR3 is CASEGQDPEETQYF. For the CDR3, the DNA is TGCGCCAGTGAAGGACAGGACCCAGAAGAGACCCAGTACTTC.

J is TRBJ1-6 and V is TRBV28, with 7 bases fitting TRBD1. Losses at the gene ends were 6 bases for V and 0 bases for J; bases not matched to a gene: 5. CDR3 length: 16 amino acids. Germline lookup yields CDR1 MDHEN and CDR2 SYDVKM. The CDR3 loop reads CASSGQASSYNSPLHF. DNA of the CDR3: TGTGCCAGCAGCGGACAGGCAAGCTCCTATAATTCACCCCTCCACTTT.

The CDR3 loop is CASSLSSLTWGQPQHF. CDR3 DNA sequence: TGTGCCAGCAGCTTGTCTTCACTTACCTGGGGTCAGCCCCAGCATTTT. V usage is TRBV5-6 and J usage is TRBJ1-5; D ambiguous. V lost 1 base to trimming and J lost 6 bases, with 17 bases between them. This CDR3 contains 16 residues. Germline V gene sequence: CDR1 SGHDT, CDR2 YYEEEE.

This clonotype appeared a few times. This chain joins TRBV5-6 and TRBJ1-5; perhaps TRBD1 as D (6 bases). The CDR3 covers 16 residues. Between the trimmed V and J ends, which lost 4 bases and 9 bases, there was a span of 23 bases. Germline CDR1 and CDR2: SGHDT and YYEEEE. The CDR3 DNA reads TGTGCCAGCAGCCTCTTGGGGGGGGCCGACAATGGGCCCCAGCATTTT. Translation gives CASSLLGGADNGPQHF.

The genes are TRBV27 and TRBJ1-6, with D possibly matching TRBD1 (6 bases). The V gene's germline CDR1 is MNHEY and CDR2 SMNVEV (reference sequence). Trimming removed 10 bases at V and 6 bases at J, with 16 bases between. This CDR3 has 14 amino acids. The CDR3 bases are TGTGCCACCACCAGGGGATCTGCTAATTCACCCCTCCACTTT. This codes for CATTRGSANSPLHF.

This clonotype was recorded a few times. The chain couples TRBV20-1 to TRBJ2-2; no firm D call. Per the germline V gene, CDR1 is DFQATT and CDR2 is SNEGSKA (reference sequence). The CDR3 consists of 12 residues. The V gene lost 3 bases and the J gene lost 5 bases, with 7 bases spanning the gap. CDR3 nucleotides: TGCAGTGCTAGGGAAGGTACCGGGGAGCTGTTTTTT. It is translated as CSAREGTGELFF.

This clonotype has a handful of counts. The rearrangement links TRBV9 to TRBJ2-5; TRBD2 might be the D (6 bases). Germline V CDR1 and CDR2: SGDLS, YYNGEE. Trimming left V 4 bases short and J 7 bases short, with 17 bases between. CDR3 length: 14 residues. CDR3 loop: CASSHAGRPGTQYF. The CDR3 nucleotides are TGTGCCAGCAGCCACGCGGGGAGGCCGGGGACCCAGTACTTC.

The chain couples TRBV12-3 or TRBV12-4 to TRBJ1-5; D is ambiguous. V shed 7 bases and J shed 4 bases, with 14 bases lying between them. The CDR3 contains 14 residues. CDR3 DNA sequence: TGTGCCAGCACCCCGGAAAGGGATAATCAGCCCCAGCATTTT. Its translation is CASTPERDNQPQHF.

The V call is TRBV19, the J call TRBJ1-1; TRBD1 might be the D (6 bases). This CDR3 spans 13 amino acids. Germline V gene sequence: CDR1 LNHDA, CDR2 SQIVND (reference sequence). V lost 9 bases to trimming and J lost 3 bases, with 14 bases between them. This CDR3 is CASAYREYTEAFF. The CDR3 DNA reads as TGTGCCAGCGCATACAGGGAGTACACTGAAGCTTTCTTT. The whole variable domain, filled in from reference TRBV19 and TRBJ1-1, reads DGGITQSPKYLFRKEGQNVTLSCEQNLNHDAMYWYRQDPGQGLRLIYYSQIVNDFQKGDIAEGYSVSREKKESFPLTVTSAQKNPTAFYLCASAYREYTEAFFGQGTRLTVV.

The chain is built from TRBV5-1 and TRBJ1-2; unclear D gene. The germline V gene has CDR1 SGHRS and CDR2 YFSETQ. The CDR3 spans 11 residues. Trimming removed 4 bases from V and 5 bases from J, with 6 bases in between. CDR3 coding DNA: TGCGCCAGCAGCCCGCCGTATGGCTACACCTTC. As protein: CASSPPYGYTF.

This clonotype was seen a few times. The chain uses TRBV29-1 and TRBJ1-1, with a possible D match to TRBD1 (6 bases). The germline CDR1 and CDR2 sequences are SQVTM and ANQGSEA. This CDR3 has 11 amino acids. The V end was cut by 6 bases, the J end by 3 bases, with 8 bases between. CDR3 protein: CSVEGDTEAFF. The CDR3 DNA is TGCAGCGTCGAGGGGGACACTGAAGCTTTCTTT.

The chain employs TRBV7-8 and TRBJ2-2; 7 bases agree with TRBD1. The germline gives CDR1 SGHVS, CDR2 FQNEAQ. This CDR3 contains 15 residues. Losses at the gene ends were 1 base for V and 6 bases for J; bases not matched to a gene: 5. The CDR3 sequence is CASSLETQGAGELFF. CDR3 DNA: TGTGCCAGCAGCTTAGAAACCCAGGGGGCCGGGGAGCTGTTTTTT.

The V gene is TRBV18, the J gene TRBJ1-6, with 8 bases that match TRBD1. The germline V gene encodes CDR1 KGHSH and CDR2 LQKENI. V shed 2 bases and J 8 bases; nucleotides not matched to a gene: 11. The CDR3 is 17 amino acids. CDR3 DNA: TGTGCCAGCTCACCAGCTGGACAGGGCGTGACGTATTCACCCCTCCACTTT. It is translated as CASSPAGQGVTYSPLHF.

This clonotype occurred a few times. The chain uses TRBV7-2 and TRBJ1-5, with D unresolved. The CDR3 totals 12 residues. Germline V lookup: CDR1 SGHTA, CDR2 FQGNSA. V was pared by 2 bases and J by 6 bases, with 5 bases between. In nucleotides, the CDR3 is TGTGCCAGCAGCTTAAAGGGTCAGCCCCAGCATTTT. Protein sequence: CASSLKGQPQHF. Full variable domain (outside the CDR3, taken from reference TRBV7-2 and TRBJ1-5): GAGVSQSPSNKVTEKGKDVELRCDPISGHTALYWYRQSLGQGLEFLIYFQGNSAPDKSGLPSDRFSAERTGGSVSTLTIQRTQQEDSAVYLCASSLKGQPQHFGDGTRLSIL.

V and J are TRBV5-1 and TRBJ1-6; TRBD1 aligns across 8 bases. The CDR3 runs 16 residues. J lost 7 bases, V lost 3 bases, and 9 bases had no gene match. The germline gives CDR1 SGHRS, CDR2 YFSETQ. In nucleotides, the CDR3 is TGCGCCAGCAGCTCGCCGACAGGGGTGACCAATTCACCCCTCCACTTT. Translating gives CASSSPTGVTNSPLHF.

The chain links TRBV19 to TRBJ1-1, with D possibly TRBD1 on 5 matching bases. CDR1 and CDR2 from the germline V gene are LNHDA and SQIVND (reference sequence). This CDR3 comprises 14 residues. V lost 6 bases to trimming and J lost 0 bases, with 11 bases between them. Here the CDR3 reads CASSRLGVNTEAFF. In DNA, the CDR3 is TGTGCCAGTAGCCGCCTGGGGGTGAACACTGAAGCTTTCTTT.

This clonotype was picked up a small number of times. The rearrangement links TRBV2 to TRBJ2-1; D is possibly TRBD1 (5 bases). This CDR3 comprises 18 residues. V lost 8 bases, J lost 6 bases, and 29 bases lay in between. CDR1 and CDR2 from the germline V gene are SNHLY and FYNNEI. In DNA form, the CDR3 reads TGTGCCAGCCTCCTCTCCCCCATTGGGGCCGAAACACCCAATGAGCAGTTCTTC. It is translated as CASLLSPIGAETPNEQFF.

This clonotype was seen more than once but under ten times. This chain connects TRBV6-4 to TRBJ2-1; 7 nucleotides align to TRBD2. Trimming at V came to 4 bases and at J to 1 base, leaving 1 base not matched to a gene. The CDR3 runs to 14 residues. The germline CDR1 and CDR2 sequences are MRHNA and SNTAGT. Here the CDR3 reads CASSVLASYNEQFF. CDR3 DNA: TGTGCCAGCAGTGTACTAGCGTCCTACAATGAGCAGTTCTTC.

This clonotype was observed a handful of times. The J gene is TRBJ2-2, the V gene TRBV11-1; TRBD2 aligns across 12 bases. Germline CDR1 is SGHAT and CDR2 is FQDESV (reference sequence). The CDR3 extends over 18 amino acids. The V and J ends lost 5 bases and 3 bases, in that order; junction bases with no gene match: 10. Written as DNA, the CDR3 is TGTGCCAGCAGCCCTACCCCTAGCGGGGGGGCACACACCGGGGAGCTGTTTTTT. Amino acids: CASSPTPSGGAHTGELFF.

This clonotype was detected a few times. The CDR3 DNA reads as TGTGCCAGCAGGGTGACAGGGAGCACCGGGGAGCTGTTTTTT. As protein: CASRVTGSTGELFF. The chain joins TRBV12-3 or TRBV12-4 to TRBJ2-2; TRBD1 matches 7 bases. The junction had 5 bases not matched to a gene; V was cut back by 6 bases and J by 4 bases. The CDR3 extends over 14 amino acids.

There are a few counts of this clonotype. This chain joins TRBV28 and TRBJ2-3, with D unresolved. Deletions cut 6 bases from V and 1 base from J, with 14 bases between. Germline V CDR1 and CDR2: MDHEN, SYDVKM. This CDR3 region has 15 residues. The CDR3 sequence is CASSTLSLGTDTQYF. CDR3 DNA sequence: TGTGCCAGCAGCACGCTAAGCCTAGGCACAGATACGCAGTATTTT.

This chain joins TRBV7-9 and TRBJ1-4; D possibly corresponds to TRBD1 (6 bases). Trimming took 3 bases from V and 8 from J, leaving 16 bases between them. The length of the CDR3 is 15 residues. Germline V gives CDR1 SEHNR, CDR2 FQNEAQ (reference sequence). This chain's CDR3 is CASSFKQGWDEKLFF. In DNA form, the CDR3 reads TGTGCCAGCAGCTTTAAACAGGGCTGGGACGAAAAACTGTTTTTT. The entire variable domain, with the rest obtained from reference TRBV7-9 and TRBJ1-4, is as follows: DTGVSQNPRHKITKRGQNVTFRCDPISEHNRLYWYRQTLGQGPEFLTYFQNEAQLEKSRLLSDRFSAERPKGSFSTLEIQRTEQGDSAMYLCASSFKQGWDEKLFFGSGTQLSVL.

The rearrangement joins TRBV15 to TRBJ1-3; D gene uncertain. The CDR3 contains 16 residues. V was pared by 1 base and J by 0 bases, with 10 bases between. Germline V gene sequence: CDR1 LNHNV, CDR2 YYDKDF (reference sequence). As DNA, the CDR3 is TGTGCCACCAGCAGAGGCCAACAGCTCTCTGGAAACACCATATATTTT. The encoded protein is CATSRGQQLSGNTIYF.

The CDR3 loop is CASSQFTGGNNEKLFF. In DNA, the CDR3 is TGTGCCAGCAGCCAGTTCACGGGGGGTAATAATGAAAAACTGTTTTTT. The chain has TRBV28 and TRBJ1-4; D is perhaps TRBD1 (5 bases). Germline V CDR1 and CDR2: MDHEN, SYDVKM. The length of the CDR3 is 16 residues. The ends were cut back, 6 bases at V and 4 bases at J, with 18 bases in the middle.